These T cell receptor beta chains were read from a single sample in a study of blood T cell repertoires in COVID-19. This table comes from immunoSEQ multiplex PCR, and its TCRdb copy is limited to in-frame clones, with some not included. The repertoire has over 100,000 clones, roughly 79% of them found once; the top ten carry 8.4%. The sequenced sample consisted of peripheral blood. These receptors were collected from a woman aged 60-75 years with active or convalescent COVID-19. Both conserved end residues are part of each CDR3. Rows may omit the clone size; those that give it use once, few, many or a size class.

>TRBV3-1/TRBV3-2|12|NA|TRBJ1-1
CASRRGNTEAFF
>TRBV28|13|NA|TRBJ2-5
CASSTLSQETQYF
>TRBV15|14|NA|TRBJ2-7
CATSRLGGTGEQYF
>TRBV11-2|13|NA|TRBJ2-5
CASSLVREETQYF
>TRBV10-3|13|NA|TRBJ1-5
CAISEQNNQPQHF
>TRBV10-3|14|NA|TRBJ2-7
CAISGSGSDYEQYF
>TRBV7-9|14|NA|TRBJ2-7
CASVQGGGSYEQYF
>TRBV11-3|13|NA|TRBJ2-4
CASSLDTGNIQYF
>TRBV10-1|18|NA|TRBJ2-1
CASSDTSGHSPSYNEQFF
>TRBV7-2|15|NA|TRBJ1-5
CASSSTGGWNQPQHF
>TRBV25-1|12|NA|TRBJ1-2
CASSSGTYGYTF
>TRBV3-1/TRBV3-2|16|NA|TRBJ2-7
CASSQGSLAGDYEQYF
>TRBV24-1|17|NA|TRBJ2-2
CATSDFRQGWGTGELFF
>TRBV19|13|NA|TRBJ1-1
CASSMTGGAEAFF
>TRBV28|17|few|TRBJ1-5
CASRPAGGWESNQPQHF
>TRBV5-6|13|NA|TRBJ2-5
CASSLGIQETQYF
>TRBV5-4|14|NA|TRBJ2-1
CASSQGLAGDKEFF
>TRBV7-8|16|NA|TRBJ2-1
CASRGRNSGGASEQFF
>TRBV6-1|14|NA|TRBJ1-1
CASSESAGVTEAFF
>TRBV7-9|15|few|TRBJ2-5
CASSPATTSFETQYF
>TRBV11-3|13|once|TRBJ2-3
CASSFNPGDTQYF
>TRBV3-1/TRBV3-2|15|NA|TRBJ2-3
CASSLRGGGTDTQYF
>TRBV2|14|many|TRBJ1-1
CASSVQGRDTEAFF
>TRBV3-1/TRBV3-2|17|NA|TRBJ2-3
CASSQDLRRGAMDTQYF
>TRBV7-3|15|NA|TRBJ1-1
CASRPRGSANTEAFF
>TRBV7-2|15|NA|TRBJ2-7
CASSYKLAGGGEQYF
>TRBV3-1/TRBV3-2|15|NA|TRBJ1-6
CASSQAAQENSPLHF
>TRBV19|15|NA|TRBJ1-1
CASSPGTGVDTEAFF
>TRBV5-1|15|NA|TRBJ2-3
CASSLVRGFTDTQYF
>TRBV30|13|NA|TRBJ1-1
CAWSAGGPTEAFF
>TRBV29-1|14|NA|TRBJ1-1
CSVAQGAGNTEAFF
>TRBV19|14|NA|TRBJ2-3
CATSRGGGADTQYF
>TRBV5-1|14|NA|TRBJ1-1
CASSSSGGNTEAFF
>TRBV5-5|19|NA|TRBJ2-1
CASSLVGDRGQVSYNEQFF
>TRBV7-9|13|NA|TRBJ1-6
CASSSTGLASLHF
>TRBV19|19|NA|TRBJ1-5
CASQSIGTGSRRSNQPQHF
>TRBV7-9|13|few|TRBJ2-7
CASSWGLSYEQYF
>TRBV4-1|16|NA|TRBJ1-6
CASSPRLGDSNSPLHF
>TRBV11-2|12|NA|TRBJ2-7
CASSPGGYEQYF
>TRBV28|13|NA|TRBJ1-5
CASRQGAGQPQHF
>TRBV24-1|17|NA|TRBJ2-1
CATSDPREGSLFNEQFF
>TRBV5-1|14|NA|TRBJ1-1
CASSSGGGNTEAFF
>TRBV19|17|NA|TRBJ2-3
CASSISPSGRPTDTQYF
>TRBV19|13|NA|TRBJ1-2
CASSDTGDGGYTF
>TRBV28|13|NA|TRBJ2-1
CASSSLLNYEQFF
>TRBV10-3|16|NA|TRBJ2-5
CAISDPTIRPWETQYF
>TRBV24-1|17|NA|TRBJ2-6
CATSDQDRSSGANVLTF
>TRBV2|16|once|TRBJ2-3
CASSEGGWGGGDTQYF
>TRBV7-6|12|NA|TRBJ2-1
CASSLVAGEQFF
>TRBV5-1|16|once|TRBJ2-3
CASSLSPAGGTDTQYF